This passage covers 8 T cell receptor beta chains from one sample sequenced in a study of OX40 agonist ivuxolimab in advanced cancers. Profiled with immunoSEQ multiplex PCR; TCRdb holds only in-frame clones, not every one. The data hold some 84,000 clones, with about nine tenths observed a single time. The sequenced sample was CD4+ or CD8+ T cells sorted from blood, obtained in a trial of the OX40 agonist ivuxolimab. These receptors came from an adult with an advanced solid tumor such as melanoma, head and neck, liver or kidney cancer.

The chain has TRBV9 and TRBJ1-2; D not resolved. V was cut by 7 bases and J by 8 bases, with 15 bases left in between. Per the germline V gene, CDR1 is SGDLS and CDR2 is YYNGEE. CDR3 size: 12 residues. The CDR3 region is CASRAPGGGYTF. CDR3 bases: TGTGCCAGCCGGGCCCCCGGAGGGGGCTACACCTTC.

V gene TRBV7-9 combines with J gene TRBJ1-1; a weak D match, TRBD1 (5 bases). There are 13 residues in the CDR3. V lost 6 bases to trimming and J lost 4 bases, with 12 bases between them. Germline CDR1 reads SEHNR; CDR2 reads FQNEAQ (reference sequence). The CDR3 coding sequence is TGTGCCAGCAGTCCAGGGAGAACCACTGAAGCTTTCTTT. Its protein is CASSPGRTTEAFF.

This clone has only one observation. The rearrangement joins TRBV5-1 to TRBJ2-2; D gene ambiguous. V gave up 0 bases and J gave up 1 base, with 4 bases separating them. From germline, CDR1 is SGHRS and CDR2 YFSETQ. The CDR3 length is 14 residues. For the CDR3, the DNA is TGCGCCAGCAGCTTGGTTTGGAACACCGGGGAGCTGTTTTTT. This sequence encodes CASSLVWNTGELFF.

The rearrangement uses TRBV6-6 and TRBJ1-1; 8 nucleotides line up with TRBD1. This CDR3 comprises 15 residues. Unmatched junction bases numbered 8, after V lost 5 bases and J lost 3 bases. Germline V gene lookup returns CDR1 MNHNY and CDR2 SVGAGI (reference sequence). This chain's CDR3 is CASSPRTGIHTEAFF. The CDR3 DNA reads as TGTGCCAGCAGTCCTCGGACAGGGATACACACTGAAGCTTTCTTT.

A note on this clone: The limits of the CDR3 on the DNA are not certain, so only TCRdb's listed CDR3 is given. The rearrangement links TRBV27 to TRBJ2-7; the D call of TRBD1 is as the table states it, not checked on the DNA. The CDR3 sequence runs 16 residues, both termini included. Per germline, CDR1 MNHEY and CDR2 SMNVEV (reference sequence). CDR3 protein: CASSFGAGTEIYEQYF.

The chain employs TRBV7-6 and TRBJ2-7, with TRBD2 identical over 12 bases. CDR1 is SGHVS and CDR2 is FNYEAQ in the germline V gene. The V segment lost 2 bases and the J segment 2 bases; nucleotides outside the gene matches: 16. There are 20 residues in the CDR3. CDR3 nucleotides: TGTGCCAGCAGCTTACCGGAGACTAGCGGGGGTCCCACTCCGGCCTACGAGCAGTACTTC. Translating gives CASSLPETSGGPTPAYEQYF.

This chain joins TRBV14 and TRBJ1-2; no clear D. Trimming pared 4 bases from V and 4 bases from J, leaving 13 bases between. The CDR3 totals 14 residues. From germline, CDR1 is SGHDN and CDR2 FVKESK. The CDR3 loop is CASSRGEGSYGYTF. DNA of the CDR3: TGTGCCAGCAGCCGGGGAGAGGGCAGCTATGGCTACACCTTC.

The rearrangement uses TRBV27 and TRBJ2-7; TRBD1 is a possible D gene (6 bases). Trimming cost V 2 bases and J 5 bases, with 13 bases left between them. Germline CDR1 reads MNHEY; CDR2 reads SMNVEV (reference sequence). There are 14 residues in the CDR3. The CDR3: CASSLTSQGNEQYF. CDR3 nucleotides: TGTGCCAGCAGTTTAACCTCCCAGGGGAACGAGCAGTACTTC.